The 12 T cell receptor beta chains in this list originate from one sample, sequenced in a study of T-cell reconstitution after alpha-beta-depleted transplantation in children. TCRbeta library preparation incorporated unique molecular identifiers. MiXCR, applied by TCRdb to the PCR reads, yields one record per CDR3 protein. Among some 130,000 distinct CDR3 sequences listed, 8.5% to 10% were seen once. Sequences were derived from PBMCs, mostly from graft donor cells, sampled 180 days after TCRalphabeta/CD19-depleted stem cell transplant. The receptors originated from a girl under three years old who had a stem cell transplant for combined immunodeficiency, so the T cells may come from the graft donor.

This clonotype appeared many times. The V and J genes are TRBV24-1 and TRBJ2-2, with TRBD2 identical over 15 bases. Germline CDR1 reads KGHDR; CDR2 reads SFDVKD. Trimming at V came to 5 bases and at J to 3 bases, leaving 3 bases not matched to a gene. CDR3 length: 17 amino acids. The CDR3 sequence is CATSVGTSGRHTGELFF. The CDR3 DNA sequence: TGTGCCACCAGTGTAGGGACTAGCGGGAGGCACACCGGGGAGCTGTTTTTT.

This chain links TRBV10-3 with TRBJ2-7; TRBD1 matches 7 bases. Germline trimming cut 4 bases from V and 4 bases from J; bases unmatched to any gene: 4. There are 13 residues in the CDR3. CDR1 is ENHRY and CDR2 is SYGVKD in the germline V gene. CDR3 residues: CAISVTGKYEQYF. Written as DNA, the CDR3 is TGTGCCATCAGTGTGACAGGGAAGTACGAGCAGTACTTC.

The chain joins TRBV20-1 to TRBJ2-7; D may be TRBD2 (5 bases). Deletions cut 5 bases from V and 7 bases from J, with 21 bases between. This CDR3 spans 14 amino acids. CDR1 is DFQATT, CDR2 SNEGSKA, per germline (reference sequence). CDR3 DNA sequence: TGCAGTGCTTCTTGGGTTTCCCCGGGGAGAGAGCAGTACTTC. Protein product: CSASWVSPGREQYF.

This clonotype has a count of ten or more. CDR3 region: CASSLVDYGYTF. The CDR3 coding sequence is TGTGCCAGCAGCTTAGTGGACTATGGCTACACCTTC. The chain joins TRBV7-9 to TRBJ1-2; D call uncertain. Germline CDR1 and CDR2: SEHNR and FQNEAQ (reference sequence). Trimming stripped 1 base from V and 3 bases from J, with 3 bases between. CDR3 length: 12 residues. The complete variable domain, with remaining parts taken from reference TRBV7-9 and TRBJ1-2, reads DTGVSQNPRHKITKRGQNVTFRCDPISEHNRLYWYRQTLGQGPEFLTYFQNEAQLEKSRLLSDRFSAERPKGSFSTLEIQRTEQGDSAMYLCASSLVDYGYTFGSGTRLTVV.

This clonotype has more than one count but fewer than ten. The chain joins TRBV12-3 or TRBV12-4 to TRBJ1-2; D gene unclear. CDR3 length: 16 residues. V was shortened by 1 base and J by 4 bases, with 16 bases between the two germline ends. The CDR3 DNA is TGTGCCAGCAGTTTAGTAGGTCCGAAGGTGGTCTATGGCTACACCTTC. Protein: CASSLVGPKVVYGYTF.

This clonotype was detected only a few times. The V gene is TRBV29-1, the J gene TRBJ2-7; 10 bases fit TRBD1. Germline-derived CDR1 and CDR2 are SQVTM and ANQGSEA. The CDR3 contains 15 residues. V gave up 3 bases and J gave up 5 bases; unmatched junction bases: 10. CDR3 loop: CSVDQSGQGWNEQYF. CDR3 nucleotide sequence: TGCAGCGTTGACCAGTCGGGACAGGGGTGGAACGAGCAGTACTTC.

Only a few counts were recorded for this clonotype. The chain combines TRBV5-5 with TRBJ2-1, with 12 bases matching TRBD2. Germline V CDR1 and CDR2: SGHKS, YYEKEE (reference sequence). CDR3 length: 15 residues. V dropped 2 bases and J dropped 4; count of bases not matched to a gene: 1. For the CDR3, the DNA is TGTGCCAGCAGCTTCGGGACTAGCGGGTACAATGAGCAGTTCTTC. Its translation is CASSFGTSGYNEQFF.

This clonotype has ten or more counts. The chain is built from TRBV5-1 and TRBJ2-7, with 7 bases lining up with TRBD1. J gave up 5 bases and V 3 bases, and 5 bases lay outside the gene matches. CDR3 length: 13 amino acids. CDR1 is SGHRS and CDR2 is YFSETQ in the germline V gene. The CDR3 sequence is CASSSGQFNEQYF. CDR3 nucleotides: TGCGCCAGCAGCTCGGGACAGTTCAACGAGCAGTACTTC.

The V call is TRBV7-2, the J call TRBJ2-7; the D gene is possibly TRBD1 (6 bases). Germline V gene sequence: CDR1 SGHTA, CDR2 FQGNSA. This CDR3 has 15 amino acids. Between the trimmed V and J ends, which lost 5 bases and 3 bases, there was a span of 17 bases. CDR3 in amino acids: CASSPATGPHYEQYF. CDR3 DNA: TGTGCCAGCAGCCCCGCAACAGGGCCCCACTACGAGCAGTACTTC.

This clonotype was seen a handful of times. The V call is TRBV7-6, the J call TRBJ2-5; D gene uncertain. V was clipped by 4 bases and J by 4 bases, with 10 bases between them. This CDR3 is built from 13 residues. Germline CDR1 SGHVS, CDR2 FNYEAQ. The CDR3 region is CASSSLIRETQYF. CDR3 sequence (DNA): TGTGCCAGCAGCTCGCTAATTAGAGAGACCCAGTACTTC.

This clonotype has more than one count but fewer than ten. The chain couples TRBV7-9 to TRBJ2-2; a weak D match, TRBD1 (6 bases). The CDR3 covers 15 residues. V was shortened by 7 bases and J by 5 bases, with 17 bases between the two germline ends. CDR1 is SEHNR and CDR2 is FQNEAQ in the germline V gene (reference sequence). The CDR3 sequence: CASTTRRTVTGELFF. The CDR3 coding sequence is TGTGCCAGCACCACCAGGAGGACAGTAACCGGGGAGCTGTTTTTT. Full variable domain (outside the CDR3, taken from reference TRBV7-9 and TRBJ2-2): DTGVSQNPRHKITKRGQNVTFRCDPISEHNRLYWYRQTLGQGPEFLTYFQNEAQLEKSRLLSDRFSAERPKGSFSTLEIQRTEQGDSAMYLCASTTRRTVTGELFFGEGSRLTVL.

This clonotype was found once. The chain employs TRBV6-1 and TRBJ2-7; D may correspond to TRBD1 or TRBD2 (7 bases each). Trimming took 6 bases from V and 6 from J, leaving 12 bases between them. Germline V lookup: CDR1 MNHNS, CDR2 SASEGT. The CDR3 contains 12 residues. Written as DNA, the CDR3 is TGTGCCAGCAGCATCAGGGGGGGCGAGCAGTACTTC. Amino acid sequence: CASSIRGGEQYF.